The next 6 T cell receptor beta chains were all read from a single sample in a study of OX40 agonist ivuxolimab in advanced cancers. Generated by immunoSEQ multiplex PCR, the TCRdb table keeps only in-frame clones and is missing some. The table shows more than 45,000 clones, with roughly 83% occurring only once. Source: CD4+ or CD8+ T cells sorted from blood, taken in a trial of the OX40 agonist ivuxolimab. The receptors were gathered from an adult with an advanced solid tumor such as melanoma, head and neck, liver or kidney cancer.

The gene calls are TRBV5-1 and TRBJ1-1; weak D call: TRBD1 (6 bases). V lost 4 bases, J lost 3 bases, and 10 bases lay in between. The CDR3 sequence is 13 residues long. Germline V gene lookup returns CDR1 SGHRS and CDR2 YFSETQ. CDR3 loop: CASSAEGDTEAFF. For the CDR3, the DNA is TGCGCCAGCAGCGCGGAGGGGGACACTGAAGCTTTCTTT.

This rearrangement joins TRBV18 to TRBJ2-1; TRBD1 or TRBD2 may be the D gene (5 bases each). Germline V gene sequence: CDR1 KGHSH, CDR2 LQKENI. V lost 2 bases to trimming and J lost 8 bases, with 13 bases between them. The CDR3 runs to 14 residues. DNA of the CDR3: TGTGCCAGCTCACCAAATCTGGGGGTCGATGAGCAGTTCTTC. Its translation: CASSPNLGVDEQFF. The full variable domain, completed using reference TRBV18 and TRBJ2-1, is NAGVMQNPRHLVRRRGQEARLRCSPMKGHSHVYWYRQLPEEGLKFMVYLQKENIIDESGMPKERFSAEFPKEGPSILRIQQVVRGDSAAYFCASSPNLGVDEQFFGPGTRLTVL.

V usage is TRBV7-2 and J usage is TRBJ2-1, with 12 bases lining up with TRBD2. CDR3 length: 15 amino acids. V lost 1 base to trimming and J lost 7 bases; unmatched junction nucleotides: 2. Germline V gene sequence: CDR1 SGHTA, CDR2 FQGNSA. This CDR3 reads CASSLVGLAGNEQFF. The DNA of the CDR3 is TGTGCCAGCAGCTTAGTAGGACTAGCGGGGAATGAGCAGTTCTTC. The full variable domain, its missing parts supplied by reference TRBV7-2 and TRBJ2-1, is GAGVSQSPSNKVTEKGKDVELRCDPISGHTALYWYRQSLGQGLEFLIYFQGNSAPDKSGLPSDRFSAERTGGSVSTLTIQRTQQEDSAVYLCASSLVGLAGNEQFFGPGTRLTVL.

The J gene is TRBJ2-7, the V gene TRBV19; TRBD1 matches at 7 bases. V lost 1 base to trimming and J lost 6 bases; unmatched junction nucleotides: 3. Germline values: CDR1 LNHDA, CDR2 SQIVND (reference sequence). There are 13 residues in the CDR3. The CDR3 loop reads CASSIGYRGEQYF. For the CDR3, the DNA is TGTGCCAGTAGTATAGGGTACAGGGGCGAGCAGTACTTC. Full variable domain (remainder filled in from reference TRBV19 and TRBJ2-7): DGGITQSPKYLFRKEGQNVTLSCEQNLNHDAMYWYRQDPGQGLRLIYYSQIVNDFQKGDIAEGYSVSREKKESFPLTVTSAQKNPTAFYLCASSIGYRGEQYFGPGTRLTVT.

The rearrangement joins TRBV5-1 to TRBJ1-6; 8 nucleotides agree with TRBD1. The V gene's germline CDR1 is SGHRS and CDR2 YFSETQ. V lost 4 bases and J lost 11; bases outside the gene matches: 11. CDR3 length equals 15 residues. The CDR3 coding sequence is TGCGCCAGCAGCCAATCCGGACAGGGAGGCGCACCCCTCCACTTT. It codes for CASSQSGQGGAPLHF.

This sequence joins TRBV29-1 and TRBJ2-3, with 8 bases lining up with TRBD2. This CDR3 contains 15 residues. V was clipped by 0 bases and J by 1 base; unmatched bases: 3. Germline V lookup: CDR1 SQVTM, CDR2 ANQGSEA. The CDR3 protein is CSVEERRGGTDTQYF. CDR3 sequence (DNA): TGCAGCGTTGAAGAGCGGCGGGGGGGCACAGATACGCAGTATTTT.